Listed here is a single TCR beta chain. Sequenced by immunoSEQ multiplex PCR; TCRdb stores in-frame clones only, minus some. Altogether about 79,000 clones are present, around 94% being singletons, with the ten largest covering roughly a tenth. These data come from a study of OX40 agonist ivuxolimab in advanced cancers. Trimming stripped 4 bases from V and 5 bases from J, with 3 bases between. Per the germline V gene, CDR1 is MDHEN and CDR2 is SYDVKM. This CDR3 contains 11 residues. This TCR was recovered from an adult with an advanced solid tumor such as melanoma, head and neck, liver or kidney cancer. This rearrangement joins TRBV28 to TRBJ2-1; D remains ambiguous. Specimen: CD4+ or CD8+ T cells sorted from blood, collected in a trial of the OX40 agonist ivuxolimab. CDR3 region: CASSWNNEQFF. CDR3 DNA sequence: TGTGCCAGCAGTTGGAACAATGAGCAGTTCTTC.